This is a list of T cell receptor beta chains from one sample in a study of cytomegalovirus exposure and HLA in healthy donors. The assay was immunoSEQ multiplex PCR, and TCRdb's table has in-frame clones only and misses some. The sample has 110,000 to 150,000 clones; 80% to 90% are singletons. The sample taken for sequencing was PBMCs. Receptors were obtained from a boy aged 2 to 9 in good health and CMV-seronegative. Each CDR3 is given with its conserved first and last residue. The D gene is left open where the match is weak. The size entry is marked missing in some rows and otherwise reads once, few, many or a size class.

V gene	D gene	clone size	J gene	CDR3 protein	CDR3 DNA
TRBV12-5	.	.	TRBJ1-4	CASGFSGGKLFF	TGTGCTAGTGGTTTCTCCGGCGGAAAACTGTTTTTT
TRBV5-6	TRBD1	.	TRBJ1-3	CASSLNRGTDINGNTIYF	TGTGCCAGCAGCTTGAACAGGGGAACAGATATAAACGGAAACACCATATATTTT
TRBV7-2	.	.	TRBJ1-3	CASTPISGNTIYF	TGTGCCAGCACTCCTATCTCTGGAAACACCATATATTTT
TRBV6-1	TRBD1	.	TRBJ2-7	CASSEGQGRSYEQYF	TGTGCCAGCAGTGAGGGACAGGGAAGGTCCTACGAGCAGTACTTC
TRBV10-3	TRBD1	.	TRBJ1-3	CAISDPGQGTDTIYF	TGTGCCATCAGTGATCCGGGACAGGGCACGGACACCATATATTTT
TRBV29-1	TRBD1	few	TRBJ2-1	CSVGQGFRNEQFF	TGCAGCGTTGGACAGGGATTTCGCAATGAGCAGTTCTTC
TRBV7-6	TRBD1	few	TRBJ2-4	CASSPGGFQGANIQYF	TGTGCCAGCAGCCCTGGGGGCTTTCAGGGGGCAAACATTCAGTACTTC
TRBV11-2	TRBD2	.	TRBJ2-7	CASSSLSGRPDTTYF	TGTGCCAGCAGCTCGCTTAGCGGGAGGCCTGACACAACGTACTTC
TRBV6-5	.	.	TRBJ1-1	CASSYEKNTEAFF	TGTGCCAGCAGTTACGAGAAGAACACTGAAGCTTTCTTT
TRBV6-4	.	.	TRBJ2-3	CASSGAGSTDTQYF	TGTGCCAGCAGTGGTGCAGGGAGCACAGATACGCAGTATTTT
TRBV5-6	.	.	TRBJ2-2	CASRINTGELFF	TGTGCCAGCCGTATTAACACCGGGGAGCTGTTTTTT
TRBV7-2	.	.	TRBJ2-7	CASSLGIGGFEQYF	TGTGCCAGCAGCTTAGGGATTGGGGGGTTCGAGCAGTACTTC
TRBV15	TRBD1	.	TRBJ2-7	CATRSGQGAYEQYF	TGTGCCACCAGGTCAGGACAGGGGGCCTACGAGCAGTACTTC
TRBV5-4	TRBD1	.	TRBJ2-7	CASSLGQGGAYEQYF	TGTGCCAGCAGCTTGGGACAGGGTGGAGCCTACGAGCAGTACTTC
TRBV10-3	TRBD2	.	TRBJ2-7	CAVGLAGVLSGEQYF	TGTGCCGTAGGACTAGCGGGAGTTCTCTCGGGGGAGCAGTACTTC
TRBV11-2	.	.	TRBJ1-5	CASSLDRVNQPQHF	TGTGCCAGCAGCTTAGACAGGGTCAATCAGCCCCAGCATTTT
TRBV7-2	.	.	TRBJ2-3	CASSVSGTDTQYF	TGTGCCAGCAGCGTATCGGGCACAGATACGCAGTATTTT
TRBV18	.	few	TRBJ1-1	CASSPGGSTEAFF	TGTGCCAGCTCACCGGGGGGGAGCACTGAAGCTTTCTTT
TRBV9	TRBD1	.	TRBJ1-1	CASSDHRGTEAFF	TGTGCCAGCAGCGATCACAGGGGGACTGAAGCTTTCTTT
TRBV9	TRBD2	.	TRBJ2-3	CASSVGAGAFTDTQYF	TGTGCCAGCAGCGTGGGAGCGGGGGCTTTCACAGATACGCAGTATTTT
TRBV2	.	few	TRBJ1-1	CASSEAFLGGEAFF	TGTGCCAGCAGTGAAGCTTTCTTAGGGGGTGAAGCTTTCTTT
TRBV5-5	TRBD1	.	TRBJ1-6	CASSLVDRGPTPLHF	TGTGCCAGCAGCTTGGTAGACAGGGGGCCTACACCCCTCCACTTT
TRBV27	TRBD2	.	TRBJ2-2	CASSLTLAGLAGGIWTGELFF	TGTGCCAGCAGTCTAACGCTCGCTGGACTAGCGGGGGGAATTTGGACCGGGGAGCTGTTTTTT
TRBV28	.	few	TRBJ2-7	CASGFNRELHF	TGTGCCAGCGGGTTCAACAGGGAGTTGCACTTC
TRBV18	.	.	TRBJ1-2	CASSRTESTDYGYTF	TGTGCCAGCTCACGCACCGAGAGTACAGACTATGGCTACACCTTC
TRBV4-1	.	.	TRBJ2-7	CASSQDVGGYEQYF	TGCGCCAGCAGCCAAGATGTTGGAGGGTACGAGCAGTACTTC
TRBV28	.	.	TRBJ2-2	CASQQNTGELFF	TGTGCCAGCCAACAGAACACCGGGGAGCTGTTTTTT
TRBV4-1	.	.	TRBJ1-1	CASSQPARGPNTEAFF	TGCGCCAGCAGCCAACCGGCGCGGGGACCGAACACTGAAGCTTTCTTT
TRBV10-3	TRBD1	once	TRBJ1-3	CAISQTGSGNTIYF	TGTGCCATCAGTCAGACAGGGTCTGGAAACACCATATATTTT
TRBV6-1	TRBD1	.	TRBJ2-7	CASILMTGSSYEQYF	TGTGCCAGCATTCTAATGACAGGGAGCTCCTACGAGCAGTACTTC
TRBV19	.	.	TRBJ2-7	CASSIDRSSLDSRYF	TGTGCCAGTAGTATAGACCGATCCTCATTGGACAGCAGGTACTTC
TRBV4-2	.	.	TRBJ1-6	CASNRQENSPLHF	TGTGCCAGCAACCGACAGGAAAATTCACCCCTCCACTTT
TRBV7-4	.	.	TRBJ1-2	CASSSGLKENYGYTF	TGTGCCAGCAGCTCGGGACTTAAAGAGAACTATGGCTACACCTTC
TRBV2	.	.	TRBJ2-2	CASGQFGELFF	TGTGCCAGCGGACAGTTCGGGGAGCTGTTTTTT
TRBV2	TRBD1	.	TRBJ1-6	CASSEAPGQGYSPLHF	TGTGCCAGCAGTGAAGCGCCGGGACAGGGTTATTCACCCCTCCACTTT
TRBV2	TRBD1	.	TRBJ2-3	CASKKTGEVGDTQYF	TGTGCCAGCAAAAAGACAGGGGAGGTGGGAGATACGCAGTATTTT
TRBV27	.	.	TRBJ2-7	CASSPTRGMYEQYF	TGTGCCAGCAGTCCGACTAGGGGTATGTACGAGCAGTACTTC
TRBV4-2	TRBD2	.	TRBJ2-3	CASSQVLAGFTDTQYF	TGTGCCAGCAGCCAAGTTCTAGCGGGATTCACAGATACGCAGTATTTT
TRBV5-4	TRBD1	.	TRBJ2-7	CASSLDRGEQYF	TGTGCCAGCAGCTTGGACAGGGGCGAGCAGTACTTC
TRBV15	TRBD2	.	TRBJ2-1	CATSREVSGSWQFF	TGTGCCACCAGCAGAGAGGTCAGCGGGAGTTGGCAGTTCTTC
TRBV7-2	TRBD2	.	TRBJ2-1	CASSSTGGQFF	TGTGCCAGCAGCTCAACGGGGGGGCAGTTCTTC
TRBV19	.	.	TRBJ1-5	CASDQGTYSNQPQHF	TGTGCCAGCGACCAGGGGACCTATAGCAATCAGCCCCAGCATTTT